This entry lists 9 T cell receptor beta chains sequenced from one sample in a study of CD8 T cells in ankylosing spondylitis. A single record per CDR3 protein comes from TCRdb applying MiXCR to the 5' RACE reads. The table records 150,000 to 200,000 distinct CDR3 sequences, under 35% of them present only once. The sequenced material came from synovial fluid, either unsorted or a sorted T cell fraction (not recorded which). Receptors were obtained from a male donor with ankylosing spondylitis.

This clonotype was recorded only once. This chain joins TRBV19 and TRBJ2-7, with 8 positions matching TRBD1. This CDR3 contains 16 residues. Unmatched junction bases numbered 9, after V lost 5 bases and J lost 0 bases. In germline, CDR1 is LNHDA, CDR2 SQIVND (reference sequence). CDR3 sequence (DNA): TGTGCCAGTAGTCCCACCGGGACAGGCCTCTCCTACGAGCAGTACTTC. This sequence encodes CASSPTGTGLSYEQYF.

The CDR3 DNA follows: TGTGCCAGCAGCCCCGGACTAGTTGACTGGGAAGAGACCCAGTACTTC. Translation gives CASSPGLVDWEETQYF. J is TRBJ2-5 and V is TRBV7-9; the match to TRBD2 covers 7 bases. The CDR3 is 16 residues long. Germline-derived CDR1 and CDR2 are SEHNR and FQNEAQ (reference sequence). With V trimmed by 5 bases and J by 3 bases, 12 bases remained unmatched.

The chain recombines TRBV20-1 with TRBJ2-3, with 7 positions matching TRBD2. This CDR3 comprises 13 residues. Germline V lookup: CDR1 DFQATT, CDR2 SNEGSKA (reference sequence). The J segment lost 5 bases and the V segment lost 6 bases, leaving 8 bases of the junction unmatched. CDR3 sequence reads: CSATPGGVDTQYF. The CDR3 DNA follows: TGCAGTGCAACCCCGGGAGGTGTAGATACGCAGTATTTT.

This clonotype was counted at least ten times. This chain joins TRBV11-2 and TRBJ2-7; D uncertain. Per germline, CDR1 SGHAT and CDR2 FQNNGV. Trimming cost V 1 base and J 2 bases, with 6 bases left between them. The CDR3 extends over 13 amino acids. The CDR3 loop is CASSLARTYEQYF. The CDR3 region has the DNA TGTGCCAGCAGCTTAGCCAGAACCTACGAGCAGTACTTC.

The rearrangement uses TRBV27 and TRBJ2-3, with 8 bases fitting TRBD1. The V and J ends lost 3 bases and 7 bases, in that order; junction bases with no gene match: 9. Germline V gene lookup returns CDR1 MNHEY and CDR2 SMNVEV (reference sequence). This CDR3 contains 15 residues. CDR3 bases: TGTGCCAGCAGTTTCCGACAGGGGACAAACAATACGCAGTATTTT. Residues: CASSFRQGTNNTQYF.

The V and J genes are TRBV9 and TRBJ2-5, with D unclear. V lost 4 bases and J 5 bases, leaving 21 bases between the germline ends. The CDR3 totals 16 residues. The germline V gene encodes CDR1 SGDLS and CDR2 YYNGEE. Here the CDR3 DNA reads TGTGCCAGCAGCCGGGCCCCTCTAGGGATAGGGGAGACCCAGTACTTC. Protein sequence: CASSRAPLGIGETQYF. Supplemented by reference TRBV9 and TRBJ2-5, the full variable domain reads DSGVTQTPKHLITATGQRVTLRCSPRSGDLSVYWYQQSLDQGLQFLIQYYNGEERAKGNILERFSAQQFPDLHSELNLSSLELGDSALYFCASSRAPLGIGETQYFGPGTRLLVL.

The chain has TRBV30 and TRBJ1-3; unclear D gene. Germline CDR1 is GTSNPN and CDR2 is SVGIG (reference sequence). Trimming left V 0 bases short and J 4 bases short, with 4 bases between. The CDR3 is 12 residues long. CDR3 DNA sequence: TGTGCCTGGAGTGTCGCGGGAAACACCATATATTTT. Translation gives CAWSVAGNTIYF.

At least ten counts were recorded for this clonotype. J is TRBJ1-1 and V is TRBV10-3; D not certain. Trimming removed 3 bases at V and 1 base at J, with 15 bases between. The CDR3 runs to 16 residues. In germline, CDR1 is ENHRY, CDR2 SYGVKD. CDR3 in amino acids: CAISDSSKRSNTEAFF. The CDR3 DNA is TGTGCCATCAGTGATTCAAGTAAACGGTCGAACACTGAAGCTTTCTTT.

The rearrangement joins TRBV2 to TRBJ1-4, with D perhaps matching TRBD1 (6 bases). Trimming cost V 5 bases and J 8 bases, with 12 bases left between them. This CDR3 region has 13 residues. Germline lookup yields CDR1 SNHLY and CDR2 FYNNEI. CDR3 sequence reads: CASSTGFDEKLFF. Written as DNA, the CDR3 is TGTGCCAGCAGTACAGGGTTCGACGAAAAACTGTTTTTT.